The T cell receptor beta chain described here comes from a study of blood T cell repertoires in COVID-19. About the study: The analysed material was cDNA or gDNA that came from T cells, B-cell-depleted T cells, or PBMCs.

With V trimmed by 0 bases and J by 4 bases, 5 bases remained unmatched. This CDR3 region has 16 residues. CDR1 is MGHRA, CDR2 YSYEKL, per germline. TCRdb keeps only in-frame clones here, not all; method: immunoSEQ multiplex PCR. The sample yields a few hundred thousand clones, roughly 89% seen once. This TCR was sampled from a woman aged 55 to 70 with COVID-19, enrolled during active disease. The specimen sequenced was peripheral blood. This chain connects TRBV4-1 to TRBJ2-7; 11 bases match TRBD2. CDR3 DNA sequence: TGCGCCAGCAGCCAAGACCCCGGGACTAGCGGATACGAGCAGTACTTC. It yields the protein CASSQDPGTSGYEQYF.